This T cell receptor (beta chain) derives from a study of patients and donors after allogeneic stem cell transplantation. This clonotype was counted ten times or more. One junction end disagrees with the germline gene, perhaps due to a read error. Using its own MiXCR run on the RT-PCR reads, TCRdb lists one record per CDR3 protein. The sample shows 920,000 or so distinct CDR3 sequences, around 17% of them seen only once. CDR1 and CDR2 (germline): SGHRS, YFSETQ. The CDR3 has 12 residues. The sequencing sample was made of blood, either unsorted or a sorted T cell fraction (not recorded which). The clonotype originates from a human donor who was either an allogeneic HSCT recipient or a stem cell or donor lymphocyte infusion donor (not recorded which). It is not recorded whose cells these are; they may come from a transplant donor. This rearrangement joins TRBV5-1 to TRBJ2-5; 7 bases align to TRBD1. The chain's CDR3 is CASSTGVETQYF. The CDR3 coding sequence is TGTGCCAGCAGTACAGGGGTAGAGACCCAGTACTTC. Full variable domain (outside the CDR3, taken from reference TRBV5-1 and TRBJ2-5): KAGVTQTPRYLIKTRGQQVTLSCSPISGHRSVSWYQQTPGQGLQFLFEYFSETQRNKGNFPGRFSGRQFSNSRSEMNVSTLELGDSALYLCASSTGVETQYFGPGTRLLVL.